The 28 T cell receptor beta chains below all came from one sample that was sequenced in a study of blood T cell repertoires in COVID-19. Clones were sequenced by immunoSEQ multiplex PCR, and TCRdb holds only the in-frame ones, with some missing. Of tens of thousands of clones listed, 70% to 85% are singletons. The specimen was peripheral blood. These receptors all come from a man aged 50 to 59 with COVID-19, enrolled during active disease.

This chain connects TRBV3-1 (or the pseudogene TRBV3-2) to TRBJ1-3, with D perhaps TRBD1 (5 bases). With 0 bases removed from V and 8 bases from J, the gap between germline ends came to 14 bases. Germline V gives CDR1 LGHDT, CDR2 YNNKEL (reference sequence). The CDR3 has 15 amino acids. The chain's CDR3 is CASSQDRPGSDTIYF. The CDR3 region has the DNA TGTGCCAGCAGCCAAGATCGCCCAGGGTCTGACACCATATATTTT.

V usage is TRBV10-3 and J usage is TRBJ2-5; 8 nucleotides line up with TRBD1. Germline V CDR1 and CDR2: ENHRY, SYGVKD. V trimming: 3 bases; J trimming: 5 bases; junction bases outside the gene matches: 11. The CDR3 spans 16 residues. The CDR3 region has the DNA TGTGCCATCAGTGATGGGGCAGGGGGCCGTCAGGAGACCCAGTACTTC. Protein product: CAISDGAGGRQETQYF.

The V and J genes are TRBV4-3 and TRBJ1-1; 9 bases map to TRBD1. CDR3 length equals 17 residues. From germline, CDR1 is LGHNA and CDR2 YSLEER. V lost 4 bases, J lost 8 bases, and 17 bases stayed unmatched. The CDR3 sequence: CASSLGTGTIMDSEAFF. CDR3 nucleotides: TGCGCCAGCAGCCTCGGGACAGGGACAATTATGGACAGCGAAGCTTTCTTT.

This clone was recorded a few times. The chain links TRBV14 to TRBJ1-3; possible D gene TRBD1, 6 bases. Trimming pared 4 bases from V and 2 bases from J, leaving 12 bases between. The CDR3 length is 15 residues. Germline loops: CDR1 SGHDN, CDR2 FVKESK. The CDR3: CASSPDSQPGNTIYF. CDR3 nucleotide sequence: TGTGCCAGCAGCCCGGACAGCCAACCTGGAAACACCATATATTTT.

This clone was seen only once. The chain carries TRBV6-6 and TRBJ2-3; D remains unclear. CDR1 is MNHNY and CDR2 is SVGAGI in the germline V gene (reference sequence). The CDR3 has 12 residues. Trimming took off 0 bases at V and 6 bases at J, with 4 bases between the two ends. CDR3: CASSYSSDTQYF. The CDR3, as DNA: TGTGCCAGCAGTTACTCATCGGATACGCAGTATTTT.

The CDR3 DNA sequence: TGTGCCAGCAGTCAGGGGGCTCACGAGCAGTACTTC. It is translated as CASSQGAHEQYF. The chain recombines TRBV6-2 or TRBV6-3 with TRBJ2-7; TRBD1 aligns across 8 bases. CDR3 length: 12 residues. V lost 5 bases, J lost 5 bases, and 2 bases stayed unmatched. Germline V gene sequence: CDR1 MNHEY, CDR2 SVGEGT.

This chain links TRBV19 with TRBJ2-7, with D perhaps TRBD1 (5 bases). V dropped 2 bases and J dropped 5 bases, with 19 bases sitting between them. The CDR3 runs to 16 residues. Germline loops: CDR1 LNHDA, CDR2 SQIVND (reference sequence). CDR3 sequence reads: CASSILGPSAIDEQYF. CDR3 sequence (DNA): TGTGCCAGTAGTATATTGGGGCCTTCCGCTATCGACGAGCAGTACTTC.

The V gene is TRBV11-3, the J gene TRBJ1-2; D possibly corresponds to TRBD1 (6 bases). CDR1 is SGHNT and CDR2 is YENEEA in the germline V gene. The CDR3 is 15 residues long. The V end was cut by 0 bases, the J end by 3 bases, with 11 bases between. CDR3 DNA sequence: TGTGCCAGCAGCTTAGATCGGACAGCTGACTATGGCTACACCTTC. This codes for CASSLDRTADYGYTF.

This chain links TRBV6-6 with TRBJ2-7; unclear D gene. The V and J ends lost 3 bases and 4 bases respectively, with 10 bases between them. The CDR3 is made up of 13 amino acids. Germline values: CDR1 MNHNY, CDR2 SVGAGI (reference sequence). CDR3 sequence: CASSYDTVYEQYF. The CDR3 DNA reads TGTGCCAGCAGTTATGACACAGTTTACGAGCAGTACTTC.

CDR3 sequence (DNA): TGTGCCAGCAGCTTGGTTGGAGGCGGGTCACCCCTCCACTTT. It yields the protein CASSLVGGGSPLHF. V is TRBV5-6 and J is TRBJ1-6; D is undetermined. Per the germline V gene, CDR1 is SGHDT and CDR2 is YYEEEE. The germline V and J ends were trimmed by 0 bases and 10 bases, with 11 bases remaining between them. The CDR3 is 14 residues long.

This clone was counted once. DNA for the CDR3: TGTGCCAGCAGCCAAACAGCGAACACTGAAGCTTTCTTT. Its translation: CASSQTANTEAFF. This chain uses TRBV13 with TRBJ1-1; D remains ambiguous. Germline V gene lookup returns CDR1 PRHDT and CDR2 FYEKMQ (reference sequence). The CDR3 loop spans 13 amino acids. Trimming took off 5 bases at V and 1 base at J, with 8 bases between the two ends.

The chain carries TRBV19 and TRBJ2-6; maybe TRBD2 (7 bases). V was cut by 5 bases and J by 1 base, with 18 bases left in between. From germline, CDR1 is LNHDA and CDR2 SQIVND (reference sequence). The CDR3 extends over 18 amino acids. The chain's CDR3 is CASSGGRGAPSGANVLTF. The CDR3 coding sequence is TGTGCCAGTAGTGGCGGTCGGGGGGCACCTTCTGGGGCCAACGTCCTGACTTTC.

This chain joins TRBV6-4 and TRBJ2-2; D is possibly TRBD1 (6 bases). Looked up from germline, CDR1 is MRHNA and CDR2 is SNTAGT. CDR3 size: 17 residues. The V and J ends lost 6 bases and 6 bases respectively, with 23 bases between them. The CDR3 DNA sequence: TGTGCCAGCAGCACAATTCCGGGACACCTCATGGCCGGGGAGCTGTTTTTT. Translating gives CASSTIPGHLMAGELFF.

The gene calls are TRBV19 and TRBJ1-2; 9 bases line up with TRBD1. The CDR3 is 15 amino acids. Germline trimming cut 6 bases from V and 5 bases from J; bases unmatched to any gene: 10. Germline CDR1 is LNHDA and CDR2 is SQIVND (reference sequence). This CDR3 reads CASSFPGQGGYGYTF. As DNA, the CDR3 is TGTGCCAGTAGCTTCCCGGGACAGGGAGGATATGGCTACACCTTC.

The chain uses TRBV6-5 and TRBJ2-5; D unclear. Germline V lookup: CDR1 MNHEY, CDR2 SVGAGI. V dropped 6 bases and J dropped 2 bases, with 10 bases sitting between them. The length of the CDR3 is 13 residues. CDR3 sequence (DNA): TGTGCCAGCAGCCACGAGCTGCAAGAGACCCAGTACTTC. Protein product: CASSHELQETQYF.

The chain links TRBV3-1 (or the pseudogene TRBV3-2) to TRBJ2-3; 11 nucleotides agree with TRBD2. The CDR3 consists of 16 residues. The germline V gene has CDR1 LGHDT and CDR2 YNNKEL (reference sequence). V gave up 6 bases and J gave up 2 bases; unmatched junction bases: 7. The CDR3 DNA sequence: TGTGCCAGCAGGTCTAGACTAGCGGGGAACACAGATACGCAGTATTTT. Residues: CASRSRLAGNTDTQYF.

The chain employs TRBV7-2 and TRBJ2-5; no clear D gene. V dropped 5 bases and J dropped 1 base, with 8 bases sitting between them. Germline values: CDR1 SGHTA, CDR2 FQGNSA. The CDR3 contains 13 residues. Here the CDR3 DNA reads TGTGCCAGCAGCCCTCCCCTCCAAGAGACCCAGTACTTC. Its protein is CASSPPLQETQYF.

The rearrangement joins TRBV7-3 to TRBJ1-1; D possibly corresponds to TRBD1 (5 bases). The CDR3 has 16 amino acids. In germline, CDR1 is SGHTA, CDR2 FQGTGA. Trimming pared 6 bases from V and 4 bases from J, leaving 21 bases between. CDR3 sequence (DNA): TGTGCCAGCAGTCCGTTTCGGCGTTGCGGGGGCACTGAAGCTTTCTTT. Translation: CASSPFRRCGGTEAFF.

This clone was seen only a few times. This rearrangement joins TRBV4-3 to TRBJ2-5; a possible D gene is TRBD2 (5 bases). The CDR3 is 15 amino acids. Trimming pared 0 bases from V and 5 bases from J, leaving 13 bases between. In germline, CDR1 is LGHNA, CDR2 YSLEER. The CDR3 sequence: CASSQDLGVGETQYF. As DNA, the CDR3 is TGCGCCAGCAGCCAAGATTTGGGAGTAGGCGAGACCCAGTACTTC.

The chain uses TRBV7-9 and TRBJ2-5, with D perhaps TRBD2 (6 bases). The V and J ends lost 0 bases and 5 bases respectively, with 10 bases between them. The germline gives CDR1 SEHNR, CDR2 FQNEAQ (reference sequence). The CDR3 runs 14 residues. For the CDR3, the DNA is TGTGCCAGCAGCTTAGCGGGGGGTAAGGAGACCCAGTACTTC. It codes for CASSLAGGKETQYF.

This chain links TRBV30 with TRBJ1-2, with a tentative D call TRBD1 (5 bases). The ends were cut back, 0 bases at V and 3 bases at J, with 8 bases in the middle. The germline CDR1 and CDR2 sequences are GTSNPN and SVGIG (reference sequence). This CDR3 has 13 amino acids. CDR3 in DNA: TGTGCCTGGAGTGTACAAGGGGACTATGGCTACACCTTC. Amino acid sequence: CAWSVQGDYGYTF.

CDR3 nucleotides: TGTGCCAGTAGCAGGACAGGGCCCACAGATACGCAGTATTTT. Protein product: CASSRTGPTDTQYF. The V and J genes are TRBV19 and TRBJ2-3; the match to TRBD1 covers 8 bases. Germline V gene data show CDR1 as LNHDA and CDR2 as SQIVND (reference sequence). V trimming: 6 bases; J trimming: 2 bases; junction bases outside the gene matches: 4. This CDR3 comprises 14 residues.

This chain joins TRBV3-1 (or the pseudogene TRBV3-2) and TRBJ2-5; possibly TRBD2 for D (6 bases). CDR1 and CDR2 (germline): LGHDT, YNNKEL (reference sequence). CDR3 length: 15 residues. Trimming stripped 1 base from V and 4 bases from J, with 13 bases between. CDR3 nucleotides: TGTGCCAGCAGCCAAGGGAGGGACGCCCCAGAGACCCAGTACTTC. Protein sequence: CASSQGRDAPETQYF.

The sample holds a few counts of this clone. V gene TRBV7-2 combines with J gene TRBJ1-4; D is unclear. V lost 3 bases and J lost 3, with 11 bases in between. The CDR3 totals 15 residues. The germline V gene has CDR1 SGHTA and CDR2 FQGNSA. This CDR3 reads CASSFVAGSNEKLFF. For the CDR3, the DNA is TGTGCCAGCAGCTTTGTCGCAGGATCTAATGAAAAACTGTTTTTT.

The V gene is TRBV6-5, the J gene TRBJ2-5, with 8 bases lining up with TRBD2. From germline, CDR1 is MNHEY and CDR2 SVGAGI. The J segment lost 4 bases and the V segment lost 2 bases, leaving 6 bases of the junction unmatched. The CDR3 sequence is 15 residues long. The CDR3 bases are TGTGCCAGCAGTTACGGGCGGGGGGCAGTAGAGACCCAGTACTTC. Translated: CASSYGRGAVETQYF.

There are a few counts of this clone. The rearrangement links TRBV5-4 to TRBJ1-2; D unresolved. CDR3 length: 13 amino acids. Germline CDR1 is SGHNT and CDR2 is YYREEE (reference sequence). The V end lost 2 bases, the J end lost 5 bases, and 10 bases lay between the germline ends. CDR3 nucleotides: TGTGCCAGCAGCTTCGATCAGACTTATGGCTACACCTTC. Translating it yields CASSFDQTYGYTF.

The chain couples TRBV12-3 or TRBV12-4 to TRBJ2-7; D is perhaps TRBD2 (5 bases). The V and J ends lost 4 bases and 9 bases respectively, with 13 bases between them. The CDR3 totals 12 residues. CDR3 coding DNA: TGTGCCAGCAGTTCCGGGATCCGGCGGCAGTACTTC. This translates into CASSSGIRRQYF.

The rearrangement links TRBV7-8 to TRBJ1-2; TRBD1 is a possible D gene (6 bases). Germline-derived CDR1 and CDR2 are SGHVS and FQNEAQ. V was cut by 0 bases and J by 4 bases, with 9 bases left in between. CDR3 length: 14 residues. The CDR3 DNA reads TGTGCCAGCAGCTTAGCGACAGGATTCTATGGCTACACCTTC. Amino acids: CASSLATGFYGYTF.